A single sample gave rise to the 22 T cell receptor beta chains below, sequenced in a study of cytomegalovirus exposure and HLA in healthy donors. The PCR had 60 Vbeta and 13 Jbeta primers. Only in-frame clones appear in the TCRdb table, and some are missing; sequencing was by immunoSEQ multiplex PCR. The table lists around 70,000 clones, almost 80% of them singletons. Input material: PBMCs. Every receptor here comes from a girl aged 5-17 years in good health and CMV-seropositive.

The V call is TRBV29-1, the J call TRBJ2-2, with no clear D. Germline values: CDR1 SQVTM, CDR2 ANQGSEA. The CDR3 totals 11 residues. Trimming took 5 bases from V and 3 from J, leaving 4 bases between them. Here the CDR3 reads CSVTDTGELFF. The CDR3 DNA reads as TGCAGCGTTACAGACACCGGGGAGCTGTTTTTT.

The rearrangement joins TRBV13 to TRBJ1-2, with TRBD1 matching 7 bases. Unmatched junction bases numbered 4, after V lost 5 bases and J lost 4 bases. The CDR3 is made up of 13 amino acids. Germline CDR1 reads PRHDT; CDR2 reads FYEKMQ (reference sequence). DNA for the CDR3: TGTGCCAGCAGCCGGGACAGCTTCTATGGCTACACCTTC. Translating it yields CASSRDSFYGYTF.

The chain is built from TRBV29-1 and TRBJ2-7; 9 bases are shared with TRBD1. V was pared by 7 bases and J by 4 bases, with 2 bases of the junction left unmatched. CDR3 length: 11 residues. Germline values: CDR1 SQVTM, CDR2 ANQGSEA. The CDR3 region is CSAGTGYEQYF. Here the CDR3 DNA reads TGCAGCGCCGGGACAGGGTACGAGCAGTACTTC.

The chain is built from TRBV11-3 and TRBJ2-3; 8 positions match TRBD2. This CDR3 contains 16 residues. J gave up 1 base and V 3 bases, and 6 bases lay outside the gene matches. Germline V lookup: CDR1 SGHNT, CDR2 YENEEA. The CDR3 loop is CASSFGSGDRTDTQYF. The CDR3 DNA reads TGTGCCAGCAGCTTTGGTAGCGGGGACCGCACAGATACGCAGTATTTT.

The genes are TRBV7-9 and TRBJ2-7, with 7 nucleotides matching TRBD1. Per germline, CDR1 SEHNR and CDR2 FQNEAQ (reference sequence). The CDR3 loop spans 14 amino acids. With V trimmed by 5 bases and J by 6 bases, 10 bases remained unmatched. The CDR3 spells CASSPRGSLGEQYF. The CDR3 bases are TGTGCCAGCAGCCCCAGGGGGAGTTTAGGCGAGCAGTACTTC.

The rearrangement joins TRBV11-2 to TRBJ1-2; D is perhaps TRBD1 (6 bases). Trimming took 5 bases from V and 4 from J, leaving 11 bases between them. Germline V gene lookup returns CDR1 SGHAT and CDR2 FQNNGV. This CDR3 comprises 13 residues. The CDR3 DNA reads as TGTGCCAGCAGCCCCCGGGACACCTATGGCTACACCTTC. This codes for CASSPRDTYGYTF.

The chain has TRBV27 and TRBJ1-2, with TRBD1 matching 7 bases. The CDR3 covers 13 residues. The V and J ends lost 5 bases and 4 bases, in that order; junction bases with no gene match: 4. In germline, CDR1 is MNHEY, CDR2 SMNVEV (reference sequence). The CDR3 loop is CASSPGTVYGYTF. The CDR3 DNA is TGTGCCAGCAGTCCCGGGACAGTCTATGGCTACACCTTC.

The V call is TRBV11-2, the J call TRBJ2-3, with a tentative D call TRBD1 (6 bases). The CDR3 totals 13 residues. Deletions cut 5 bases from V and 8 bases from J, with 14 bases between. Germline V gene lookup returns CDR1 SGHAT and CDR2 FQNNGV. CDR3 in amino acids: CASSMDSPSTQYF. The DNA for the CDR3 is TGTGCCAGCAGCATGGACAGCCCTAGTACGCAGTATTTT.

The chain recombines TRBV5-6 with TRBJ1-3; D is ambiguous. Trimming removed 2 bases at V and 0 bases at J, with 6 bases between. The CDR3 is made up of 14 amino acids. The germline CDR1 and CDR2 sequences are SGHDT and YYEEEE. The CDR3 loop is CASSLAGSGNTIYF. For the CDR3, the DNA is TGTGCCAGCAGCTTAGCAGGCTCTGGAAACACCATATATTTT.

Regarding this clone: The junction departs from germline at one end; a sequencing error may be responsible. The rearrangement joins TRBV6-5 to TRBJ1-1, with TRBD1 identical over 9 bases. This CDR3 contains 15 residues. Per germline, CDR1 MNHEY and CDR2 SVGAGI. DNA of the CDR3: TGTGCCAGCAGTTCCCAGACAGGGGGGAACGCTGAAGCTTTCTTT. Its protein is CASSSQTGGNAEAFF.

The chain carries TRBV28 and TRBJ1-5, with D unclear. The germline CDR1 and CDR2 sequences are MDHEN and SYDVKM. The CDR3 contains 13 residues. The V end lost 1 base, the J end lost 4 bases, and 5 bases lay between the germline ends. CDR3 nucleotides: TGTGCCAGCAGTTTATTATTGAATCAGCCCCAGCATTTT. Protein product: CASSLLLNQPQHF. Looking up the rest from reference TRBV28 and TRBJ1-5 gives the full variable domain: DVKVTQSSRYLVKRTGEKVFLECVQDMDHENMFWYRQDPGLGLRLIYFSYDVKMKEKGDIPEGYSVSREKKERFSLILESASTNQTSMYLCASSLLLNQPQHFGDGTRLSIL.

V usage is TRBV7-2 and J usage is TRBJ2-1; tentatively, D is TRBD2 (5 bases). The germline CDR1 and CDR2 sequences are SGHTA and FQGNSA. V gave up 5 bases and J gave up 2 bases, with 7 bases separating them. The CDR3 consists of 13 residues. CDR3 region: CASSPGTYNEQFF. CDR3 coding DNA: TGTGCCAGCAGCCCCGGGACCTACAATGAGCAGTTCTTC.

The rearrangement links TRBV6-6 to TRBJ2-7, with 9 nucleotides matching TRBD1. This CDR3 region has 14 residues. The V gene's germline CDR1 is MNHNY and CDR2 SVGAGI (reference sequence). Trimming took 6 bases from V and 4 from J; bases not matched to a gene: 7. CDR3 region: CASRTGTGNYEQYF. Here the CDR3 DNA reads TGTGCCAGCAGGACCGGGACAGGGAATTACGAGCAGTACTTC.

The chain employs TRBV30 and TRBJ1-5, with D perhaps TRBD1 (5 bases). The V end was cut by 5 bases, the J end by 5 bases, with 19 bases between. Germline V gives CDR1 GTSNPN, CDR2 SVGIG (reference sequence). This CDR3 contains 15 residues. CDR3 in amino acids: CAWDSGQPTYQPQHF. The CDR3 DNA is TGTGCCTGGGACAGCGGGCAGCCAACCTATCAGCCCCAGCATTTT.

The chain couples TRBV5-4 to TRBJ2-3; 8 bases agree with TRBD2. CDR1 and CDR2 from the germline V gene are SGHNT and YYREEE (reference sequence). This CDR3 is built from 15 residues. J was trimmed by 4 bases and V by 1 base; bases with no gene match: 5. The CDR3 loop reads CASSLLPAGADTQYF. The CDR3 region has the DNA TGTGCCAGCAGCTTGCTTCCAGCGGGGGCAGATACGCAGTATTTT.

In this sample, this clone turned up a few times. V usage is TRBV10-1 and J usage is TRBJ2-3, with a weak D call TRBD2 (5 bases). Trimming left V 5 bases short and J 7 bases short, with 16 bases between. The CDR3 covers 14 residues. In germline, CDR1 is WNHNN, CDR2 SYGVQD (reference sequence). CDR3 sequence (DNA): TGCGCCAGCAGTAAGAGGGAAACAGTACATACGCAGTATTTT. Translating it yields CASSKRETVHTQYF.

The chain carries TRBV5-1 and TRBJ2-7, with 10 bases matching TRBD1. Germline V gene data show CDR1 as SGHRS and CDR2 as YFSETQ. J gave up 10 bases and V 4 bases, and 8 bases lay outside the gene matches. The CDR3 contains 13 residues. The CDR3 is CASSPGQGSHQYF. The CDR3 region has the DNA TGCGCCAGCAGCCCGGGACAGGGGTCCCACCAGTACTTC.

J is TRBJ2-7 and V is TRBV4-1, with TRBD2 matching 10 bases. Germline V gene lookup returns CDR1 MGHRA and CDR2 YSYEKL. This CDR3 has 17 residues. The junction had 8 bases not matched to a gene; V was cut back by 0 bases and J by 3 bases. This CDR3 reads CASSQDQGLAGDYEQYF. The CDR3 DNA reads as TGCGCCAGCAGCCAAGATCAGGGCCTAGCGGGAGACTACGAGCAGTACTTC.

This clone has just a few counts. The genes are TRBV7-9 and TRBJ2-7, with 7 bases aligning to TRBD1. The V and J ends lost 4 bases and 1 base, in that order; junction bases with no gene match: 13. CDR1 is SEHNR and CDR2 is FQNEAQ in the germline V gene (reference sequence). CDR3 length: 17 amino acids. The CDR3 loop reads CASSSYALRQGSYEQYF. In nucleotides, the CDR3 is TGTGCCAGCAGCTCTTACGCGCTCAGACAGGGTTCCTACGAGCAGTACTTC.

The genes are TRBV10-2 and TRBJ2-3; 8 bases align to TRBD2. The CDR3 totals 14 residues. Losses at the gene ends were 7 bases for V and 3 bases for J; bases not matched to a gene: 6. Germline CDR1 reads WSHSY; CDR2 reads SAAADI. CDR3 region: CASTSGGQTDTQYF. The CDR3 DNA follows: TGCGCCAGCACCAGCGGGGGCCAAACAGATACGCAGTATTTT.

There are a few counts of this clone. Sequence at one end of the junction differs from germline and may be a read error. The chain combines TRBV28 with TRBJ1-4; D not resolved. CDR3 size: 13 residues. Germline loops: CDR1 MDHEN, CDR2 SYDVKM. The CDR3 sequence: CASSLESVDGLVF. The DNA of the CDR3 is TGTGCCAGCAGTTTAGAGTCCGTCGACGGACTCGTTTTT.

Note on this clone: A read error may produce the germline difference seen at one junction end. V usage is TRBV6-1 and J usage is TRBJ1-1; D possibly corresponds to TRBD1 (5 bases). The CDR3 is made up of 14 amino acids. From germline, CDR1 is MNHNS and CDR2 SASEGT. Written as DNA, the CDR3 is TGTGCCATCATTTCACCTGGGGGGAACGCTGAAGCTTTCTTT. Translation gives CAIISPGGNAEAFF.